Only a few counts were recorded for the clone carrying this T cell receptor beta chain. The target antigen is unknown. The time point denotes: persistent/refractory GD, antithyroid drugs over 5 years with positive TRAb. PBMC-extracted RNA yielded the TCR library. The data were taken from a study of regulatory T cells in long-lasting Graves disease. To make TCR beta libraries, researchers used iRepertoire HTBI primers and Arm-PCR of CDR3 regions. Using its own MiXCR run on the multiplex PCR reads, TCRdb lists one record per CDR3 protein. The sample carries 300,000 to 350,000 distinct CDR3 sequences, about 20% recorded once. V was cut by 3 bases and J by 0 bases, with 17 bases left in between. This CDR3 region has 17 residues. Study results and caveats: Having only a small sample size may have limited accuracy.

The sequenced sample was peripheral blood mononuclear cells (PBMCs), obtained when the disease was refractory, from a patient treated with antithyroid drugs. This chain uses TRBV12-3 or TRBV12-4 with TRBJ1-1; D perhaps matches TRBD1 (5 bases). The source is a female donor with Graves disease. The CDR3 is CASSLLPGEHMNTEAFF. CDR3 coding DNA: TGTGCCAGCAGTTTGTTACCGGGGGAACACATGAACACTGAAGCTTTCTTT.